This T cell receptor (beta chain) comes out of a study of PD-1 blockade in mismatch repair-deficient tumors. Concerning this clone itself: Its specificity is not known.

Losses at the gene ends were 2 bases for V and 4 bases for J; bases not matched to a gene: 4. Germline values: CDR1 MNHNY, CDR2 SVGAGI (reference sequence). The length of the CDR3 is 15 residues. TCRdb keeps only in-frame clones here, not all; method: immunoSEQ multiplex PCR. Here the sample spans 120,000 or so clones, about nine tenths being singletons. Whole-study findings and limits: After pembrolizumab, tumor-resident clones rose rapidly, then generally contracted before radiologic responses.

The V call is TRBV6-6, the J call TRBJ2-1, with 8 positions matching TRBD2. The sample in question was peripheral blood, obtained 72 weeks after starting pembrolizumab. The receptor comes from an adult with mismatch repair-deficient cancer. The CDR3 protein is CASSYVASGYNEQFF. CDR3 coding DNA: TGTGCCAGCAGTTACGTTGCTAGCGGGTACAATGAGCAGTTCTTC.